The sequence of this TCR beta chain was determined in a study of naive CD8 T cells in extremely preterm neonates. This clone was observed a single time. The target antigen is unknown. Method: immunoSEQ multiplex PCR; TCRdb's copy keeps in-frame clones and lacks some. Among under 5,000 clones listed, less than 98% were seen once. The study, taken as a whole, reports: Term neonates roughly 0.4%, young children 0.025% to 0.035%, adults around 0.01%; preterm neonates shared about 2.5%.

CDR1 LNHDA and CDR2 SQIVND come from the germline V gene (reference sequence). V lost 4 bases and J 10 bases, leaving 19 bases between the germline ends. CDR3 length: 15 residues. This chain uses TRBV19 with TRBJ1-4, with a weak D call TRBD1 (5 bases). Sequencing was done on a sample of naive CD8+ T cells from blood. The receptor's source is a human donor in good health. The CDR3 DNA reads as TGTGCCAGTAGTACAACCGACAGAGACCGCGGAAAACTGTTTTTT. Its protein product is CASSTTDRDRGKLFF.